The rows below give T cell receptor beta chains drawn from one sample of a study of T cells in Graves' hyperthyroidism and ophthalmopathy. TCRdb redid the calling of the multiplex PCR reads with MiXCR, one entry per CDR3 protein. There are a few hundred thousand distinct CDR3 sequences in the sample; under 60% occur only once, and around a fifth lies in the top ten. The material sequenced was peripheral blood or thyroid tissue (not recorded which). The receptors derive from an adult woman with Graves' disease, either hyperthyroidism or ophthalmopathy (not recorded which). CDR3s include the opening cysteine and the closing phenylalanine or tryptophan. Fields, in order: J gene, D gene, clone size, V gene, CDR3 DNA, CDR3 protein. A D gene is named only where the DNA matches it firmly. Not all rows give a size; the values are once, few, many and, for expanded clones, a class.

J gene: TRBJ2-2; D gene: NA; clone size: NA; V gene: TRBV2; CDR3 DNA: TGTGCCACCAGGGGACTCGTCTCCGGGGAGCTGTTTTTT; CDR3 protein: CATRGLVSGELFF
J gene: TRBJ2-5; D gene: NA; clone size: NA; V gene: TRBV6-2/TRBV6-3; CDR3 DNA: TGTGCCAGCAGTTACTCGGGGATGATGGAGACCCAGTACTTC; CDR3 protein: CASSYSGMMETQYF
J gene: TRBJ2-2; D gene: TRBD1; clone size: NA; V gene: TRBV10-3; CDR3 DNA: TGTGCCACCGGGGACAGAAGGGTCACCGGGGAGCTGTTTTTT; CDR3 protein: CATGDRRVTGELFF
J gene: TRBJ1-1; D gene: TRBD1; clone size: NA; V gene: TRBV7-9; CDR3 DNA: TGTGCCAGCAGCTTAGCCGGGACAGGGTATCCTGAAGCTTTCTTT; CDR3 protein: CASSLAGTGYPEAFF
J gene: TRBJ2-7; D gene: NA; clone size: many; V gene: TRBV5-1; CDR3 DNA: TGCGCCAGCAGCTTGATAGCAGTTCTATTCTACGAGCAGTACTTC; CDR3 protein: CASSLIAVLFYEQYF
J gene: TRBJ1-1; D gene: NA; clone size: NA; V gene: TRBV25-1; CDR3 DNA: TGTGCCAGCAGTGGACTGGCCCCTAACACTGAAGCTTTCTTT; CDR3 protein: CASSGLAPNTEAFF
J gene: TRBJ1-2; D gene: TRBD1; clone size: many; V gene: TRBV9; CDR3 DNA: TGTGCCAGCAGCACCCAACCAGGGACAGATGCGAATGGCTACACCTTC; CDR3 protein: CASSTQPGTDANGYTF
J gene: TRBJ2-7; D gene: NA; clone size: many; V gene: TRBV6-5; CDR3 DNA: TGTGCCAGCAGTTATGCTAGCGGACAGGGTCGGCGGGAGCAGTACTTC; CDR3 protein: CASSYASGQGRREQYF
J gene: TRBJ1-1; D gene: NA; clone size: NA; V gene: TRBV15; CDR3 DNA: TGTGCCACCAGCAGAGGCGCAGGAAACACTGAAGCTTTCTTT; CDR3 protein: CATSRGAGNTEAFF
J gene: TRBJ2-7; D gene: NA; clone size: NA; V gene: TRBV28; CDR3 DNA: TGTGCCAGCAAAAGTAGCGAAAATCTGTCCTACGAGCAGTACTTC; CDR3 protein: CASKSSENLSYEQYF
J gene: TRBJ2-7; D gene: NA; clone size: many; V gene: TRBV7-9; CDR3 DNA: TGTGCCATGCAGACACTAAGCTCCTACGAGCAGTACTTC; CDR3 protein: CAMQTLSSYEQYF
J gene: TRBJ2-7; D gene: TRBD2; clone size: many; V gene: TRBV5-1; CDR3 DNA: TGCGCCAGCAGCACCGGGACTAGCCCCTACGAGCAGTACTTC; CDR3 protein: CASSTGTSPYEQYF
J gene: TRBJ1-2; D gene: NA; clone size: NA; V gene: TRBV29-1; CDR3 DNA: TGCAGCCCTGCCCTACAGAACTATGGCTACACCTTC; CDR3 protein: CSPALQNYGYTF
J gene: TRBJ1-6; D gene: NA; clone size: many; V gene: TRBV4-1; CDR3 DNA: TGCGCCAGCAGTAGACAGCCAAATTCACCCCTCCACTTT; CDR3 protein: CASSRQPNSPLHF
J gene: TRBJ2-7; D gene: NA; clone size: NA; V gene: TRBV7-2; CDR3 DNA: TGTGCCAGCAGCTTAGCCTGGGACCACACCTACGAGCAGTACTTC; CDR3 protein: CASSLAWDHTYEQYF
J gene: TRBJ2-5; D gene: TRBD2; clone size: many; V gene: TRBV7-9; CDR3 DNA: TGTGCCAGCAGCCCTACAGCGGGACTAGCGGGAGGTCCTCAAGAGACCCAGTACTTC; CDR3 protein: CASSPTAGLAGGPQETQYF
J gene: TRBJ1-4; D gene: NA; clone size: NA; V gene: TRBV12-3/TRBV12-4; CDR3 DNA: TGTGCCAGCAGTTTTGGCGGATCCGCGCTGAATGAAAAACTGTTTTTT; CDR3 protein: CASSFGGSALNEKLFF
J gene: TRBJ1-6; D gene: TRBD1; clone size: NA; V gene: TRBV6-5; CDR3 DNA: TGTGCCAGCAGTAAGACAGGGGTTTACTCACCCCTCCACTTT; CDR3 protein: CASSKTGVYSPLHF
J gene: TRBJ1-5; D gene: NA; clone size: few; V gene: TRBV20-1; CDR3 DNA: TGCAGTGCTAGAGATCGCGATCAGCCCCAGCATTTT; CDR3 protein: CSARDRDQPQHF
J gene: TRBJ1-2; D gene: TRBD1; clone size: few; V gene: TRBV29-1; CDR3 DNA: TGCAGCGGGACAGGGACGGGTGGCTACACCTTC; CDR3 protein: CSGTGTGGYTF
J gene: TRBJ1-1; D gene: NA; clone size: once; V gene: TRBV5-1; CDR3 DNA: TGCGCCAGCACCTTGACAGTCGCGGACACTGAAGCTTTCTTT; CDR3 protein: CASTLTVADTEAFF
J gene: TRBJ1-3; D gene: NA; clone size: many; V gene: TRBV7-9; CDR3 DNA: TGTGCCAGCAGCTTGAGGACAGCTGGAAACACCATATATTTT; CDR3 protein: CASSLRTAGNTIYF